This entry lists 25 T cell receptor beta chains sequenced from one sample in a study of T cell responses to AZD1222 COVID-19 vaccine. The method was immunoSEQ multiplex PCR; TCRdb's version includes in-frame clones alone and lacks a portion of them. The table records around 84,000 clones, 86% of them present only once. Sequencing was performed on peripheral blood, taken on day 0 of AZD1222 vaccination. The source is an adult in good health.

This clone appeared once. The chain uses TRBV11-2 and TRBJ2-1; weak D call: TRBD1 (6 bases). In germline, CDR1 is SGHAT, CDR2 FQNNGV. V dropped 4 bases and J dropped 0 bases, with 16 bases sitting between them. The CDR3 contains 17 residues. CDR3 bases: TGTGCCAGCAGCTCGAGGGGGACACTCAGCTCCTACAATGAGCAGTTCTTC. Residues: CASSSRGTLSSYNEQFF.

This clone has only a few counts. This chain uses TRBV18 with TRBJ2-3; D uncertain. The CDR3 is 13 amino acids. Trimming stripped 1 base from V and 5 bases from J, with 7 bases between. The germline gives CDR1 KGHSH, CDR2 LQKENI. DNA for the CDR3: TGTGCCAGCTCACCACTTCCTAGAGATACGCAGTATTTT. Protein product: CASSPLPRDTQYF.

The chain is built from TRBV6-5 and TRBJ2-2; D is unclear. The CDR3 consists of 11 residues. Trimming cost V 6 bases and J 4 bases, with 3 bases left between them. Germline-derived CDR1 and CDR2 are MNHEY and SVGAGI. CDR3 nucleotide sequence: TGTGCCAGCAGAGCCACCGGGGAGCTGTTTTTT. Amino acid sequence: CASRATGELFF.

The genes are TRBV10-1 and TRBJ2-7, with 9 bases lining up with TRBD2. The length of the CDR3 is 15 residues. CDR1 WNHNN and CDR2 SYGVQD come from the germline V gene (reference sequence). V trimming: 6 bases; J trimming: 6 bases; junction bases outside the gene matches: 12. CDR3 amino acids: CASSRPIAGAGEQYF. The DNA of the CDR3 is TGCGCCAGCAGCAGGCCGATAGCGGGAGCGGGCGAGCAGTACTTC.

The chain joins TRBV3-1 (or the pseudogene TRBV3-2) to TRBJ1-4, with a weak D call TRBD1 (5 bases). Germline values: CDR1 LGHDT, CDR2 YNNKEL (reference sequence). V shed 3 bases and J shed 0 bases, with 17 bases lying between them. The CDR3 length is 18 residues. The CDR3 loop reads CASSQFPGGSATNEKLFF. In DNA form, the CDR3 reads TGTGCCAGCAGCCAGTTTCCGGGGGGTAGTGCAACTAATGAAAAACTGTTTTTT.

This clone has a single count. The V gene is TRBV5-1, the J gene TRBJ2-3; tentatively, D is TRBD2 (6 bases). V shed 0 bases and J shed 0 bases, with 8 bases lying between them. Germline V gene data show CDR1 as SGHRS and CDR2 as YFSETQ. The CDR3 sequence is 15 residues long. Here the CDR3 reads CASSLGRDSTDTQYF. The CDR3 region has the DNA TGCGCCAGCAGCTTGGGGAGGGATAGCACAGATACGCAGTATTTT.

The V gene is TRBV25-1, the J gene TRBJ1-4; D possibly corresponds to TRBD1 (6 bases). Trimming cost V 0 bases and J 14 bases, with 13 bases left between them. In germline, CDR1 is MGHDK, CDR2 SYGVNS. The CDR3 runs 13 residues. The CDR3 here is CASSEYIPQGLFF. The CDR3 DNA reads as TGTGCCAGCAGTGAATATATCCCCCAGGGGCTGTTTTTT.

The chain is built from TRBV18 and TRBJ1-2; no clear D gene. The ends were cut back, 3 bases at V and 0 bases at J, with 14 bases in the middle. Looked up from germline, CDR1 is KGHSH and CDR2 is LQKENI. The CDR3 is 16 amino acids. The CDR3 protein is CASSPLVGRANYGYTF. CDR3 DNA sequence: TGTGCCAGCTCACCCCTGGTGGGCAGAGCTAACTATGGCTACACCTTC.

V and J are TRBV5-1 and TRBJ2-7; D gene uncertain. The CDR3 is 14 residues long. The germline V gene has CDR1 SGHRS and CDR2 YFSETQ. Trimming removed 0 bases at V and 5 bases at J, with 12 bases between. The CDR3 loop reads CASSLGHRSDEQYF. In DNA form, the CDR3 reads TGCGCCAGCAGCTTGGGACACAGATCAGACGAGCAGTACTTC.

The CDR3 reads CASSPTLDQPQHF. The CDR3 nucleotides are TGTGCCAGCTCACCAACCCTGGATCAGCCCCAGCATTTT. The genes are TRBV18 and TRBJ1-5; D is uncertain. V was shortened by 2 bases and J by 5 bases, with 7 bases between the two germline ends. The CDR3 is 13 residues long. Per the germline V gene, CDR1 is KGHSH and CDR2 is LQKENI.

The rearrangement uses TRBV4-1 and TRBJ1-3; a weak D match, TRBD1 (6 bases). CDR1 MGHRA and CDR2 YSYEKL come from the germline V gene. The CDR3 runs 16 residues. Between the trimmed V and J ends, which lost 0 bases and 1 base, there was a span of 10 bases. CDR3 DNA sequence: TGCGCCAGCAGCCAAGATTACAGGGCTTCTGGAAACACCATATATTTT. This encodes CASSQDYRASGNTIYF.

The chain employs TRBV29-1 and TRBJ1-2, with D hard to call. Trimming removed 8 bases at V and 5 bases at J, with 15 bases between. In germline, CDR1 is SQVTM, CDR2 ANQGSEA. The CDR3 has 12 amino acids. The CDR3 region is CSPRAGLYGYTF. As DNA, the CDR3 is TGCAGCCCACGGGCAGGCCTATATGGCTACACCTTC.

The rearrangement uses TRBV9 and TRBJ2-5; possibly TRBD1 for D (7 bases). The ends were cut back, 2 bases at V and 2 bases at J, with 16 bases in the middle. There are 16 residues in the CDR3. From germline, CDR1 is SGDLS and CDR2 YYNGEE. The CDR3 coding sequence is TGTGCCAGCAGCGTCCAGGACAGGAGGGGGCAAGAGACCCAGTACTTC. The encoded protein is CASSVQDRRGQETQYF. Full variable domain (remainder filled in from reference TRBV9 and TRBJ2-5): DSGVTQTPKHLITATGQRVTLRCSPRSGDLSVYWYQQSLDQGLQFLIQYYNGEERAKGNILERFSAQQFPDLHSELNLSSLELGDSALYFCASSVQDRRGQETQYFGPGTRLLVL.

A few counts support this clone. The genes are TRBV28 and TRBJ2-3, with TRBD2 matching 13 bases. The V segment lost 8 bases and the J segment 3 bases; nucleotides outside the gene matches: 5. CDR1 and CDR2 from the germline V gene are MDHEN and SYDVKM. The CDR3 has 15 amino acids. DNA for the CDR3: TGTGCCAGCCTTTCACTAGCGGGAGGGACAGATACGCAGTATTTT. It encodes CASLSLAGGTDTQYF.

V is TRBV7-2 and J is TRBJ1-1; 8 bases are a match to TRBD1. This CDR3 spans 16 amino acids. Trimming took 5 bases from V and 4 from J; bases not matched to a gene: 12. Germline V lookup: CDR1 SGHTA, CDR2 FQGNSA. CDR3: CASSTIPQGVSTEAFF. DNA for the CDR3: TGTGCCAGCAGCACAATCCCACAGGGGGTGAGCACTGAAGCTTTCTTT. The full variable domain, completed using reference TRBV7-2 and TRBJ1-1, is GAGVSQSPSNKVTEKGKDVELRCDPISGHTALYWYRQSLGQGLEFLIYFQGNSAPDKSGLPSDRFSAERTGGSVSTLTIQRTQQEDSAVYLCASSTIPQGVSTEAFFGQGTRLTVV.

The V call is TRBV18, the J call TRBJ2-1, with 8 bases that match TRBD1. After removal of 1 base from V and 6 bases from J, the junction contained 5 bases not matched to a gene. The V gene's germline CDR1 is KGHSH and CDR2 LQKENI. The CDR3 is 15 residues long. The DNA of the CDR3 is TGTGCCAGCTCACCACGGGTGACAGGGGTCAATGAGCAGTTCTTC. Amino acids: CASSPRVTGVNEQFF.

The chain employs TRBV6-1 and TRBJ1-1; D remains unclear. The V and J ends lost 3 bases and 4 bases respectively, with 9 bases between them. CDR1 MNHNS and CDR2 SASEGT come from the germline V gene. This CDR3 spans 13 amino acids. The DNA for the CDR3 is TGTGCCAGCAGTGAGGCGGGGTTCACTGAAGCTTTCTTT. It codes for CASSEAGFTEAFF.

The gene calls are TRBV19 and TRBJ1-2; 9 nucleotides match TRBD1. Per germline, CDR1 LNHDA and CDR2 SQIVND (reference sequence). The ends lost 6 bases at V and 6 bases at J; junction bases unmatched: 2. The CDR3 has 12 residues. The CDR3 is CASRRTGDGYTF. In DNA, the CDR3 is TGTGCCAGTAGGCGGACAGGGGATGGCTACACCTTC.

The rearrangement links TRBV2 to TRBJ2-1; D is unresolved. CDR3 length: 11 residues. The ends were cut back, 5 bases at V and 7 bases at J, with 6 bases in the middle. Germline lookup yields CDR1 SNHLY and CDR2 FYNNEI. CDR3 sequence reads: CASSQTNEQFF. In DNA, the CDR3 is TGTGCCAGCAGTCAAACAAATGAGCAGTTCTTC.

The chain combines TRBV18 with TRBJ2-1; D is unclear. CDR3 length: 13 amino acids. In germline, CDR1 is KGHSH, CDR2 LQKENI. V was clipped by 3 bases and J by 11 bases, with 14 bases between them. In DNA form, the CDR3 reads TGTGCCAGCTCACCTGGGCAGTTAAAGAAGCAGTTCTTC. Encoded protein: CASSPGQLKKQFF.

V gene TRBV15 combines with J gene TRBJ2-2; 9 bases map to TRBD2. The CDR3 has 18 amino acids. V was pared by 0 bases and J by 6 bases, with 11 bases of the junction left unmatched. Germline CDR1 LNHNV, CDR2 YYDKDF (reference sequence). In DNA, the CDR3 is TGTGCCACCAGCAGAGAGCCCCTATCAGCGGGAGGCCCCGGGGAGCTGTTTTTT. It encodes CATSREPLSAGGPGELFF. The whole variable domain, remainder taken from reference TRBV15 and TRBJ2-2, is DAMVIQNPRYQVTQFGKPVTLSCSQTLNHNVMYWYQQKSSQAPKLLFHYYDKDFNNEADTPDNFQSRRPNTSFCFLDIRSPGLGDTAMYLCATSREPLSAGGPGELFFGEGSRLTVL.

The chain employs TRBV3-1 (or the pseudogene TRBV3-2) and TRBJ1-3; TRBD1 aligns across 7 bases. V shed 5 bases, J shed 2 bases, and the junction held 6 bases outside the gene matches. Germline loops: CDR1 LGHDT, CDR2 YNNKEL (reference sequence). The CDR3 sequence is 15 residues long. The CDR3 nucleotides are TGTGCCAGCAGCAACACAGGGGACACTGGAAACACCATATATTTT. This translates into CASSNTGDTGNTIYF.

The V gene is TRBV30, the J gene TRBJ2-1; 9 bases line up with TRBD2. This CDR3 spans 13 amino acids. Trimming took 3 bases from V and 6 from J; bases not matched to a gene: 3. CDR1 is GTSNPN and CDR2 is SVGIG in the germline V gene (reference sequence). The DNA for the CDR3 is TGTGCCTGGAGGACTAGCGGTTCCAATGAGCAGTTCTTC. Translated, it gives CAWRTSGSNEQFF.

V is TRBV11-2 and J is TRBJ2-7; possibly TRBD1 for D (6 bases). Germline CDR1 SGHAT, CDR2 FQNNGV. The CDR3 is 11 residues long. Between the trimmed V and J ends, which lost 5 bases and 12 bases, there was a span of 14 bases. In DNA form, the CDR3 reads TGTGCCAGCAGCAGAGCAGGGGCGCGGTACTTC. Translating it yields CASSRAGARYF.

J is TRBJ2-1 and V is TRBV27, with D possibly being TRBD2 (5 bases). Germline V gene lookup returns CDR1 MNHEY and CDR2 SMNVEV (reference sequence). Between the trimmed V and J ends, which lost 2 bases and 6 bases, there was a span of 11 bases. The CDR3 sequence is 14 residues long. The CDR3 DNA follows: TGTGCCAGCAGTTTAGGGCTAGCCGGCAATGAGCAGTTCTTC. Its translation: CASSLGLAGNEQFF.